At least ten counts were recorded for the clone carrying this T cell receptor beta chain. Its antigen is unknown. The time point was: persistent/refractory GD, antithyroid drugs over 5 years with positive TRAb. PBMC-derived RNA was used for the TCR library. Construction of the TCR beta libraries employed iRepertoire HTBI primers in conjunction with Arm-PCR of CDR3 regions. Original data processing: The samples yielded approximately 62 TRBV and around 15 TRBJ segments. TCRdb reprocessed the multiplex PCR reads with MiXCR, giving one entry per CDR3 protein. TCRdb, rather than the study authors, made the V and J calls. The sample yields approximately 400,000 distinct CDR3 sequences, about a fifth seen once. The CDR3 has 13 residues. CDR1 and CDR2 (germline): MDHEN, SYDVKM. With 5 bases removed from V and 8 bases from J, the gap between germline ends came to 15 bases. These data are taken from a study of regulatory T cells in long-lasting Graves disease. Study in general: By definition, persistent Graves' disease involved antithyroid drugs for over 5 years alongside positive TSH receptor antibodies.

Overall study findings and caveats: Persistent disease was associated with favored TRBV28 usage and with favored use of TRBJ1-2 and TRBJ2-5.

Specimen: peripheral blood mononuclear cells (PBMCs), collected when the disease was refractory, from a patient treated with antithyroid drugs. This clonotype was sampled from a female donor with Graves disease. V and J are TRBV28 and TRBJ1-2; a weak D match, TRBD1 (5 bases). Here the CDR3 reads CASSQTARGGYTF. For the CDR3, the DNA is TGTGCCAGCAGTCAGACAGCCCGGGGGGGCTACACCTTC.